Detailed here is one TCR beta chain. Its antigen remains unidentified. The record originates from a study of blood T cells in healthy people across ages. Germline CDR1 SEHNR, CDR2 FQNEAQ (reference sequence). Trimming stripped 3 bases from V and 0 bases from J, with 12 bases between. CDR3 length equals 15 residues. The second PCR ran roughly 7 to 12 cycles with a sample-barcoded 5' primer and J-beta primers. MiXCR, applied by TCRdb to the 5' RACE reads, yields one record per CDR3 protein. The sample lists more than 500,000 distinct CDR3 sequences, 27% occurring once. Per-sample PBMC isolation yielded at least 6 million cells. General observations from the study: Estimates of total diversity, which came from one million sequenced T cells, were considered to be underestimates. What prevented conclusive comparison of naive and antigen-experienced cells was that PBMCs were unsorted.

The rearrangement links TRBV7-9 to TRBJ2-7; the D is unclear. The TCR comes from a woman aged 70-85 years in good health. Source material: blood. CDR3 sequence: CASSLVGSSSYEQYF. The CDR3 region has the DNA TGTGCCAGCAGCTTGGTCGGTAGCAGCTCCTACGAGCAGTACTTC.